This T cell receptor beta chain derives from a study of blood T cell repertoires in COVID-19. As originally analysed: Reference gene primer amplification in the assay estimated nucleated cell counts. Clones were read by immunoSEQ multiplex PCR, and TCRdb kept only the in-frame ones, dropping some. V, J and clone size derive from that table, while D and trimming were established from the DNA sequence. The sample consists of 100,000 or so clones, around nine tenths of them appearing once. Germline CDR1 and CDR2: MNHEY and SVGAGI. V was pared by 7 bases and J by 4 bases, with 13 bases between. This CDR3 is built from 14 residues.

This sequence originates from a man in his sixties with acute or convalescent COVID-19. The rearrangement links TRBV6-5 to TRBJ2-2; D unresolved. Specimen: peripheral blood. CDR3 amino acids: CASINGVGTGELFF. DNA for the CDR3: TGTGCCAGCATCAACGGAGTGGGCACCGGGGAGCTGTTTTTT.